The clone carrying this T cell receptor beta chain was observed a handful of times. Antigen specificity is unknown. The lymph nodes were axillary draining lymph nodes from breast cancer patients. These data originate in a study of breast tumors, draining lymph nodes, adjacent tissues. General study findings and limits: Tumors had less TCR diversity than lymph nodes, more than nontumor tissue. Most tumor T cells seemingly derive from lymph node, then expand in tumor.

TCRdb recomputed calls from the multiplex PCR reads with MiXCR, one row per CDR3 protein. This sample carries 130,000 or so distinct CDR3 sequences, under 25% of them seen once, and the ten largest clones take roughly 2.8%. The CDR3 consists of 17 residues. CDR1 and CDR2 from the germline V gene are GTSNPN and SVGIG (reference sequence). Trimming took 3 bases from V and 3 from J; bases not matched to a gene: 16. The chain employs TRBV30 and TRBJ2-7; 8 nucleotides match TRBD1. The sample comprised axillary lymph node tissue. The receptor was isolated from a female donor with breast cancer. Some clones in this sample may be carry-over from other donors' samples. CDR3 nucleotides: TGTGCCTGGAGACTGAACAGGGGGACGATCAAGAGCTACGAGCAGTACTTC. This sequence encodes CAWRLNRGTIKSYEQYF.